The 18 T cell receptor beta chains given below trace back to one sample, sequenced in a study of Ad26.COV2.S vaccination and SARS-CoV-2 variants (dated by TCRdb to the early 2020s). In the paper's terms, the treatment or condition label means: some 19 received Ad26.COV2.S at low or high dose, single or two shots; roughly 5 received placebo; per-sample allocation not given. Repertoires of vaccine and placebo recipients were sequenced from samples collected on day 63 after the first injection. Library creation used the immunoSEQ multiplex PCR assay. What TCRdb holds here is the immuneACCESS table cut down to in-frame rearrangements. Part of the clones is not present; checked against another copy, under half of the missing clones reflect an unresolved V gene, and the others are unexplained. Counted in this sample were some 350,000 clones; about nine tenths of them appeared once. The ten top clones hold roughly 6% of the sample.

This sample comprised peripheral blood, obtained in a trial of Ad26.COV2.S vaccine versus placebo. These receptors were collected from a person aged 18 to 65 who received the Ad26.COV2.S COVID-19 vaccine or a placebo.

V gene TRBV4-1 combines with J gene TRBJ1-1; D not certain. V shed 1 base and J shed 0 bases, with 12 bases lying between them. This CDR3 is built from 16 residues. Per the germline V gene, CDR1 is MGHRA and CDR2 is YSYEKL. The CDR3 DNA reads TGCGCCAGCAGCCAAGGGCGGGCAGGAGTGAACACTGAAGCTTTCTTT. The encoded protein is CASSQGRAGVNTEAFF.

The chain is built from TRBV4-3 and TRBJ1-2, with TRBD1 identical over 9 bases. The CDR3 totals 18 residues. From germline, CDR1 is LGHNA and CDR2 YSLEER. J lost 0 bases, V lost 6 bases, and 14 bases had no gene match. The CDR3 loop is CASRYQGQGYRANYGYTF. The CDR3, as DNA: TGCGCCAGCAGATATCAGGGACAGGGATACCGAGCTAACTATGGCTACACCTTC.

The rearrangement links TRBV13 to TRBJ1-3, with D perhaps matching TRBD1 (6 bases). This CDR3 region has 14 residues. The germline V gene encodes CDR1 PRHDT and CDR2 FYEKMQ (reference sequence). V lost 9 bases and J lost 0, with 12 bases in between. CDR3 region: CASHQGYSGNTIYF. DNA for the CDR3: TGTGCCAGTCATCAGGGGTACTCTGGAAACACCATATATTTT.

The V gene is TRBV11-3, the J gene TRBJ1-3; TRBD1 is a possible D gene (6 bases). Deletions cut 6 bases from V and 1 base from J, with 16 bases between. Germline CDR1 SGHNT, CDR2 YENEEA. This CDR3 has 16 amino acids. CDR3 protein: CASSSSGTSSGNTIYF. CDR3 DNA: TGTGCCAGCAGTTCATCCGGGACAAGTTCTGGAAACACCATATATTTT.

Notes on this clone: Being one base from a much bigger clone, this may be a read error. The rearrangement links TRBV11-2 to TRBJ2-7; 7 bases are a match to TRBD1. Germline V gives CDR1 SGHAT, CDR2 FQNNGV. V lost 6 bases to trimming and J lost 0 bases; unmatched junction nucleotides: 5. This CDR3 spans 14 amino acids. Here the CDR3 reads CASRPGTASYEQYF. For the CDR3, the DNA is TGTGCCAGCAGGCCCGGGACAGCCTCCTACGAGCAGTACTTC.

This clone was seen a handful of times. The genes are TRBV18 and TRBJ1-5; D is unresolved. The CDR3 is 12 residues long. The V end lost 8 bases, the J end lost 6 bases, and 11 bases lay between the germline ends. Looked up from germline, CDR1 is KGHSH and CDR2 is LQKENI. The DNA of the CDR3 is TGTGCCAGCACTAGGCCGGGTCAGCCCCAGCATTTT. Its translation: CASTRPGQPQHF.

The chain employs TRBV4-3 and TRBJ2-3, with a weak D call TRBD2 (6 bases). The V gene lost 5 bases and the J gene lost 1 base, with 25 bases spanning the gap. The CDR3 extends over 19 amino acids. Germline lookup yields CDR1 LGHNA and CDR2 YSLEER. In DNA, the CDR3 is TGCGCCAGCAGCGGACTGGGGTCAGGCCCCGGGGGAGGCACAGATACGCAGTATTTT. This codes for CASSGLGSGPGGGTDTQYF.

The chain joins TRBV2 to TRBJ1-6; weak D call: TRBD1 (6 bases). The CDR3 length is 14 residues. Trimming left V 6 bases short and J 7 bases short, with 13 bases between. CDR1 and CDR2 (germline): SNHLY, FYNNEI. In DNA form, the CDR3 reads TGTGCCAGCAGACGCCGGGACAAGAATTCACCCCTCCACTTT. This gives the protein CASRRRDKNSPLHF.

This chain joins TRBV19 and TRBJ1-1; 12 bases align to TRBD1. The CDR3 extends over 17 amino acids. From germline, CDR1 is LNHDA and CDR2 SQIVND (reference sequence). Unmatched junction bases numbered 9, after V lost 6 bases and J lost 1 base. CDR3 residues: CASSPAGQGAWNTEAFF. The CDR3 bases are TGTGCCAGTAGCCCTGCGGGACAGGGGGCTTGGAACACTGAAGCTTTCTTT. The entire variable domain, with the rest obtained from reference TRBV19 and TRBJ1-1, is as follows: DGGITQSPKYLFRKEGQNVTLSCEQNLNHDAMYWYRQDPGQGLRLIYYSQIVNDFQKGDIAEGYSVSREKKESFPLTVTSAQKNPTAFYLCASSPAGQGAWNTEAFFGQGTRLTVV.

The chain has TRBV19 and TRBJ2-3; TRBD1 matches at 10 bases. Germline CDR1 LNHDA, CDR2 SQIVND (reference sequence). The V segment lost 9 bases and the J segment 2 bases; nucleotides outside the gene matches: 11. The CDR3 length is 16 residues. The CDR3 here is CASSMRDRGYTDTQYF. CDR3 coding DNA: TGTGCCAGCTCGATGAGGGACAGGGGATACACAGATACGCAGTATTTT.

The chain uses TRBV6-5 and TRBJ1-4, with D unresolved. Germline values: CDR1 MNHEY, CDR2 SVGAGI. The CDR3 is made up of 15 amino acids. Trimming left V 2 bases short and J 2 bases short, with 9 bases between. The CDR3 nucleotides are TGTGCCAGCAGTTACGGTGGGGTCACTAATGAAAAACTGTTTTTT. Translation: CASSYGGVTNEKLFF.

This sequence joins TRBV12-3 or TRBV12-4 and TRBJ1-5; D gene unclear. V lost 8 bases and J lost 0, with 2 bases in between. This CDR3 is built from 11 residues. This CDR3 is CASGSNQPQHF. The CDR3 coding sequence is TGTGCCAGCGGTAGCAATCAGCCCCAGCATTTT.

The chain is built from TRBV19 and TRBJ1-5; 10 nucleotides line up with TRBD1. Per germline, CDR1 LNHDA and CDR2 SQIVND (reference sequence). The CDR3 contains 15 residues. Germline trimming cut 4 bases from V and 4 bases from J; bases unmatched to any gene: 4. CDR3 residues: CASSTGTGDNQPQHF. The CDR3 nucleotides are TGTGCCAGTAGTACCGGGACAGGGGATAATCAGCCCCAGCATTTT.

The chain joins TRBV30 to TRBJ2-5; the D gene is possibly TRBD1 (5 bases). Germline CDR1 is GTSNPN and CDR2 is SVGIG (reference sequence). The CDR3 contains 14 residues. The ends were cut back, 2 bases at V and 7 bases at J, with 17 bases in the middle. DNA for the CDR3: TGTGCCTGGAGTCCCTCGCCCCAGGGCAGGACCCAGTACTTC. Translated, it gives CAWSPSPQGRTQYF.

The rearrangement joins TRBV11-3 to TRBJ2-7; 8 bases are shared with TRBD2. The CDR3 is made up of 16 amino acids. After removal of 5 bases from V and 2 bases from J, the junction contained 11 bases not matched to a gene. CDR1 is SGHNT, CDR2 YENEEA, per germline. In DNA, the CDR3 is TGTGCCAGCAGCCCCGGGAGGGGGGGTGACCCCTACGAGCAGTACGTC. Amino acids: CASSPGRGGDPYEQYV.

This clone has a handful of counts. One end of the junction is discordant with germline, which a read error may explain. V is TRBV2 and J is TRBJ1-1; tentative D call: TRBD1 (5 bases). The germline gives CDR1 SNHLY, CDR2 FYNNEI. This CDR3 contains 14 residues. The CDR3 region has the DNA TGTGCCAGCACCAGAGGGGAGGCTCCCACTCAAGCTTTCTTT. It encodes CASTRGEAPTQAFF.

V is TRBV7-2 and J is TRBJ1-2; D perhaps matches TRBD1 (5 bases). V lost 4 bases to trimming and J lost 8 bases, with 14 bases between them. The CDR3 contains 13 residues. CDR1 and CDR2 (germline): SGHTA, FQGNSA. CDR3 sequence: CASSWTRTRGYTF. The CDR3 bases are TGTGCCAGCAGCTGGACACGGACACGCGGCTACACCTTC. Using reference TRBV7-2 and TRBJ1-2 for the parts outside the CDR3, the full variable domain is GAGVSQSPSNKVTEKGKDVELRCDPISGHTALYWYRQSLGQGLEFLIYFQGNSAPDKSGLPSDRFSAERTGGSVSTLTIQRTQQEDSAVYLCASSWTRTRGYTFGSGTRLTVV.

This clone was found a few times. This chain links TRBV12-5 with TRBJ1-5; 10 nucleotides line up with TRBD1. The CDR3 has 15 amino acids. CDR1 LGHNT and CDR2 FRNRAP come from the germline V gene. Trimming removed 1 base from V and 7 bases from J; junction bases left unmatched: 4. The CDR3 region has the DNA TGTGCTAGTGGTTTGGCCAAGGACAGGGGGCAGCCCCAGCATTTT. Encoded protein: CASGLAKDRGQPQHF.